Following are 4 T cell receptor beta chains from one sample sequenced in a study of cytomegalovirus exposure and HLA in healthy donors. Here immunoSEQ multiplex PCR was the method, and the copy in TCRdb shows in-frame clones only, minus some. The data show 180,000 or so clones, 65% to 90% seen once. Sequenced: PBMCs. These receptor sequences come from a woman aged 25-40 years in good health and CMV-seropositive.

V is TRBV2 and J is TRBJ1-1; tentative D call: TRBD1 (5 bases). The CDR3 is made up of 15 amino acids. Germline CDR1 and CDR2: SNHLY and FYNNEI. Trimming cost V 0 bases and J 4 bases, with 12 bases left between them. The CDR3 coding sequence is TGTGCCAGCAGTGAAGCGGGGGGGGTACCCACTGAAGCTTTCTTT. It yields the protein CASSEAGGVPTEAFF.

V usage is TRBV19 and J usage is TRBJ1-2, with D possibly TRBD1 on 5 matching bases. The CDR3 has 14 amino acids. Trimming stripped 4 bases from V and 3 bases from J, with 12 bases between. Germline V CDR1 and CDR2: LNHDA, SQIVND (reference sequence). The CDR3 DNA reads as TGTGCCAGTAGTAGCAGGCGGGGGGACTATGGCTACACCTTC. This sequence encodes CASSSRRGDYGYTF.

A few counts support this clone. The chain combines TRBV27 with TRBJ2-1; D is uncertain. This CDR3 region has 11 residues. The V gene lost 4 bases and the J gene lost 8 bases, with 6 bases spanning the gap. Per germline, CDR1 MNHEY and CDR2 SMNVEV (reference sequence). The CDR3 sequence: CASSSRHEQFF. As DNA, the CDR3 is TGTGCCAGCAGTTCCAGGCATGAGCAGTTCTTC.

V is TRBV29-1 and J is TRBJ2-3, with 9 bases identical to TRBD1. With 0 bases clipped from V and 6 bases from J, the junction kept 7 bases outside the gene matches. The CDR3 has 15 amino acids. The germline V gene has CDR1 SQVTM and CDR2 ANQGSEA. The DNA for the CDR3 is TGCAGCGTTGAAGATGGGGACAGGGAGGGGGATACGCAGTATTTT. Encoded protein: CSVEDGDREGDTQYF.